The entry below gives a single TCR beta chain sequence along with its context. This sample is part of a study of blood T cell repertoires in COVID-19. In the study overall: The study drew acute and convalescent COVID-19 samples from the United States, Italy and Spain. The analysed material was cDNA or gDNA that came from T cells, B-cell-depleted T cells, or PBMCs.

CDR1 is MDHEN and CDR2 is SYDVKM in the germline V gene. Unmatched junction bases numbered 2, after V lost 2 bases and J lost 0 bases. The CDR3 loop spans 15 amino acids. In the source study's methods: Estimation of nucleated cell counts relied on the amplification of reference gene primers. The repertoire was sequenced with immunoSEQ multiplex PCR; TCRdb's copy has only in-frame clones and lacks some. V and J calls and clone size are as listed in that table; D and trimming were resolved from the DNA. The sample gives 50,000 or so clones, roughly four fifths of which show up once; roughly 7% is in the top ten.

The TCR sequence derives from a middle-aged man with acute or convalescent COVID-19. The sequencing input was peripheral blood. This chain connects TRBV28 to TRBJ1-1; 8 bases fit TRBD1. The CDR3 is CASSLEDRVNTEAFF. CDR3 nucleotides: TGTGCCAGCAGTTTAGAGGACAGGGTGAACACTGAAGCTTTCTTT. Based on the CDR3 plus reference TRBV28 and TRBJ1-1, the full variable domain is DVKVTQSSRYLVKRTGEKVFLECVQDMDHENMFWYRQDPGLGLRLIYFSYDVKMKEKGDIPEGYSVSREKKERFSLILESASTNQTSMYLCASSLEDRVNTEAFFGQGTRLTVV.